This T cell receptor (beta chain) appears in the sequencing data of a study of blood T cell repertoires in COVID-19. Produced via immunoSEQ multiplex PCR; TCRdb's table is partial and in-frame only. The sample lists roughly 220,000 clones; less than 90% were seen once. The CDR3 extends over 17 amino acids. Germline V gene data show CDR1 as SGHTA and CDR2 as FQGNSA. The ends were cut back, 3 bases at V and 1 base at J, with 18 bases in the middle. This TCR was sampled from a woman aged 60-75 years who had recovered from COVID-19. The V gene is TRBV7-2, the J gene TRBJ1-1; D is possibly TRBD1 (6 bases). The specimen sequenced was peripheral blood. The CDR3 here is CASSLFPTGVGNTEAFF. The CDR3 bases are TGTGCCAGCAGCTTGTTCCCGACAGGTGTTGGGAACACTGAAGCTTTCTTT.